The 7 T cell receptor beta chains presented below share a single source sample, sequenced in a study of post-analysis software for immune sequencing data. Their cognate antigens are unknown. Study-wide results and caveats: Controls showed lower frequencies than patients for a few TRBV segments, and TRBV5-6, TRBV5-1 and TRBV20-1 were among these.

Each TCR beta cDNA library carried unique molecular identifiers. A single record per CDR3 protein comes from TCRdb applying MiXCR to the PCR reads. The table shows about 570,000 distinct CDR3 sequences, with around a third occurring only once. The specimen was blood. These TCRs come from a girl younger than 18 with multiple sclerosis.

This chain connects TRBV6-5 to TRBJ2-7; 12 bases map to TRBD1. CDR1 and CDR2 (germline): MNHEY, SVGAGI. The CDR3 length is 17 residues. The V gene end was trimmed by 0 bases and the J gene end by 7 bases; junction bases not matched to a gene: 10. DNA of the CDR3: TGTGCCAGCAGTTACTCGCCGGGACAGGGGGCCTACAATGAGCAGTACTTC. Protein sequence: CASSYSPGQGAYNEQYF.

This clonotype was seen more than once but under ten times. The DNA for the CDR3 is TGCGCCAGCAGCTCCACCACCGGGAAATACAATGAGCAGTTCTTC. This sequence encodes CASSSTTGKYNEQFF. This sequence joins TRBV5-1 and TRBJ2-1; D may be TRBD2 (5 bases). The CDR3 consists of 15 residues. Trimming removed 3 bases from V and 4 bases from J, with 14 bases in between. CDR1 SGHRS and CDR2 YFSETQ come from the germline V gene.

The rearrangement uses TRBV20-1 and TRBJ2-3; 10 bases map to TRBD2. This CDR3 contains 15 residues. Germline CDR1 reads DFQATT; CDR2 reads SNEGSKA (reference sequence). The junction had 5 bases not matched to a gene; V was cut back by 1 base and J by 4 bases. CDR3 in amino acids: CSARVGTSGADTQYF. DNA of the CDR3: TGCAGTGCTAGAGTTGGTACTAGCGGGGCAGATACGCAGTATTTT.

In its sample, this clonotype was seen many times. This sequence joins TRBV3-1 and TRBJ2-3, with D unresolved. CDR3 length equals 15 residues. Germline lookup yields CDR1 LGHDT and CDR2 YNNKEL (reference sequence). V was cut by 1 base and J by 1 base, with 9 bases left in between. CDR3 sequence (DNA): TGTGCCAGCAGCCAAGTAGGGTGGGGCACAGATACGCAGTATTTT. Translation gives CASSQVGWGTDTQYF.

On this clonotype itself: The junction does not match germline at one end; this may be a read error. The chain couples TRBV7-9 to TRBJ1-5; no firm D call. In germline, CDR1 is SEHNR, CDR2 FQNEAQ (reference sequence). The CDR3 totals 17 residues. In DNA form, the CDR3 reads TGTGCCAGCAGTTTAGGAGGAGGAGGATATAGCAATCAGCCCCAGCATTTT. Amino acid sequence: CASSLGGGGYSNQPQHF. The full variable domain, its missing parts supplied by reference TRBV7-9 and TRBJ1-5, is DTGVSQNPRHKITKRGQNVTFRCDPISEHNRLYWYRQTLGQGPEFLTYFQNEAQLEKSRLLSDRFSAERPKGSFSTLEIQRTEQGDSAMYLCASSLGGGGYSNQPQHFGDGTRLSIL.

The chain uses TRBV20-1 and TRBJ1-4; D call uncertain. There are 13 residues in the CDR3. Germline CDR1 reads DFQATT; CDR2 reads SNEGSKA (reference sequence). Trimming took off 3 bases at V and 4 bases at J, with 9 bases between the two ends. Written as DNA, the CDR3 is TGCAGTGCTAGTCCCCAGCTTAATGAAAAACTGTTTTTT. The encoded protein is CSASPQLNEKLFF.

The chain uses TRBV7-9 and TRBJ2-7; 7 nucleotides agree with TRBD1. V trimming: 5 bases; J trimming: 12 bases; junction bases outside the gene matches: 13. The CDR3 is 13 residues long. The germline V gene has CDR1 SEHNR and CDR2 FQNEAQ (reference sequence). This CDR3 is CASSPPSDRVRYF. CDR3 nucleotides: TGTGCCAGCAGCCCCCCGAGTGACAGGGTCCGGTACTTC.